This TCR beta chain was profiled in a study of blood T cell repertoires in COVID-19. The authors' processing: The authors estimated nucleated cell counts from reference gene primer amplification. The repertoire was sequenced with immunoSEQ multiplex PCR; TCRdb's copy has only in-frame clones and lacks some. V and J calls and clone size are as listed in that table; D and trimming were resolved from the DNA. The sample has around 30,000 clones, about 86% seen once. After removal of 3 bases from V and 6 bases from J, the junction contained 8 bases not matched to a gene. CDR3 length: 15 residues. From germline, CDR1 is SGHAT and CDR2 FQDESV (reference sequence).

The V gene is TRBV11-1, the J gene TRBJ2-5, with TRBD1 matching over 9 bases. The receptor's source is a woman over 75 with active or convalescent COVID-19. Input material: peripheral blood. The CDR3 protein is CASSFRRQGVKTQYF. The CDR3 DNA reads TGTGCCAGCAGCTTCCGTAGACAGGGGGTGAAGACCCAGTACTTC.